These 27 T cell receptor beta chains originate from one sample sequenced in a study of cytomegalovirus exposure and HLA in healthy donors. The study ran its PCR with 60 Vbeta and 13 Jbeta primers. This table comes from immunoSEQ multiplex PCR, and its TCRdb copy is limited to in-frame clones, with some not included. The top ten clones hold about 1.7% of a sample with 200,000 to 250,000 clones, 70% to 85% of them seen once. Sample: PBMCs. Receptors originate from a man aged 50-60 years in good health and CMV-seronegative.

This rearrangement joins TRBV11-2 to TRBJ2-1, with D possibly matching TRBD2 (6 bases). V was cut by 2 bases and J by 12 bases, with 23 bases left in between. Germline V lookup: CDR1 SGHAT, CDR2 FQNNGV. This CDR3 contains 16 residues. The CDR3 DNA is TGTGCCAGCAGCTTAAAAGAAGTTGGGGGGAGAGGATGGCAGTTCTTC. As protein: CASSLKEVGGRGWQFF.

This clone was counted only a few times. J is TRBJ1-2 and V is TRBV28, with D possibly TRBD1 on 6 matching bases. CDR1 and CDR2 (germline): MDHEN, SYDVKM. CDR3 size: 14 residues. V was trimmed by 8 bases and J by 5 bases, leaving 18 bases between them. This CDR3 reads CASPEKGVGYGYTF. CDR3 bases: TGTGCCAGCCCGGAAAAGGGGGTAGGTTATGGCTACACCTTC.

The genes are TRBV29-1 and TRBJ1-1; 7 bases line up with TRBD1. The CDR3 runs to 13 residues. CDR1 is SQVTM, CDR2 ANQGSEA, per germline. V lost 6 bases, J lost 1 base, and 5 bases stayed unmatched. This CDR3 is CSVTGWGNTEAFF. As DNA, the CDR3 is TGCAGCGTGACAGGGTGGGGGAACACTGAAGCTTTCTTT.

This rearrangement joins TRBV4-1 to TRBJ1-5, with D hard to call. The length of the CDR3 is 15 residues. V was shortened by 1 base and J by 0 bases, with 7 bases between the two germline ends. The germline gives CDR1 MGHRA, CDR2 YSYEKL. The CDR3 loop is CASSQVFSSNQPQHF. For the CDR3, the DNA is TGCGCCAGCAGCCAAGTTTTCAGTAGCAATCAGCCCCAGCATTTT.

The gene calls are TRBV30 and TRBJ2-1; 9 bases agree with TRBD1. The CDR3 contains 17 residues. Unmatched junction bases numbered 16, after V lost 3 bases and J lost 7 bases. CDR1 is GTSNPN, CDR2 SVGIG, per germline (reference sequence). CDR3 amino acids: CAWRSGTGLLRGNEQFF. The CDR3 DNA follows: TGTGCCTGGAGATCCGGGACAGGGCTCCTCCGAGGGAATGAGCAGTTCTTC.

The chain recombines TRBV27 with TRBJ2-1, with 9 bases that match TRBD2. The CDR3 spans 17 residues. Looked up from germline, CDR1 is MNHEY and CDR2 is SMNVEV (reference sequence). V shed 4 bases and J 0 bases; nucleotides not matched to a gene: 7. The CDR3 reads CASSYRLAVSSYNEQFF. The CDR3 DNA reads TGTGCCAGCAGTTACCGACTAGCGGTTAGCTCCTACAATGAGCAGTTCTTC.

This clone was picked up one time. The chain recombines TRBV18 with TRBJ1-5; D remains unclear. CDR1 and CDR2 from the germline V gene are KGHSH and LQKENI. The V end was cut by 2 bases, the J end by 0 bases, with 11 bases between. The CDR3 is made up of 16 amino acids. The CDR3 region is CASSPIPVYSNQPQHF. The CDR3 region has the DNA TGTGCCAGCTCACCAATCCCAGTATATAGCAATCAGCCCCAGCATTTT. Based on the CDR3 plus reference TRBV18 and TRBJ1-5, the full variable domain is NAGVMQNPRHLVRRRGQEARLRCSPMKGHSHVYWYRQLPEEGLKFMVYLQKENIIDESGMPKERFSAEFPKEGPSILRIQQVVRGDSAAYFCASSPIPVYSNQPQHFGDGTRLSIL.

The chain joins TRBV27 to TRBJ2-1, with D possibly TRBD2 on 6 matching bases. The V end lost 2 bases, the J end lost 5 bases, and 10 bases lay between the germline ends. There are 14 residues in the CDR3. The germline V gene encodes CDR1 MNHEY and CDR2 SMNVEV (reference sequence). This chain's CDR3 is CASSLRDSNNEQFF. The DNA of the CDR3 is TGTGCCAGCAGTTTAAGGGACTCTAACAATGAGCAGTTCTTC.

The V gene is TRBV5-1, the J gene TRBJ1-1; D uncertain. V lost 7 bases and J 0 bases, leaving 19 bases between the germline ends. Germline lookup yields CDR1 SGHRS and CDR2 YFSETQ. CDR3 length: 16 residues. This CDR3 is CASWRTSGGVNTEAFF. The CDR3, as DNA: TGCGCCAGCTGGAGGACCTCCGGAGGCGTGAACACTGAAGCTTTCTTT.

The V call is TRBV28, the J call TRBJ1-5; D remains unclear. V gave up 7 bases and J gave up 0 bases, with 16 bases separating them. CDR3 length: 16 residues. The V gene's germline CDR1 is MDHEN and CDR2 SYDVKM. The CDR3 region is CASTSDGSNSNQPQHF. The DNA of the CDR3 is TGTGCCAGCACCTCAGACGGGTCAAATAGCAATCAGCCCCAGCATTTT.

For this clone: Germline is not matched at one junction end, which may reflect a read error. J is TRBJ1-2 and V is TRBV18; a possible D gene is TRBD1 (5 bases). CDR3 size: 13 residues. Germline V gene lookup returns CDR1 KGHSH and CDR2 LQKENI. CDR3 sequence (DNA): TGTGCCAGCTCACCACTGACAGACACTCCCGACTCCTTC. Its protein product is CASSPLTDTPDSF.

The J gene is TRBJ1-2, the V gene TRBV18; D possibly corresponds to TRBD1 (5 bases). The CDR3 has 15 residues. Germline V lookup: CDR1 KGHSH, CDR2 LQKENI. The V end was cut by 0 bases, the J end by 3 bases, with 11 bases between. This chain's CDR3 is CASSPPSRVDYGYTF. The CDR3 bases are TGTGCCAGCTCACCACCGAGCAGGGTGGACTATGGCTACACCTTC.

This clone was detected once. The genes are TRBV4-1 and TRBJ1-5, with D possibly TRBD1 on 6 matching bases. V was clipped by 2 bases and J by 0 bases, with 23 bases between them. The CDR3 covers 20 residues. Germline CDR1 MGHRA, CDR2 YSYEKL. CDR3 residues: CASSQPITGRGGSSNQPQHF. The CDR3, as DNA: TGCGCCAGCAGCCAACCTATTACAGGCAGGGGAGGGAGTAGCAATCAGCCCCAGCATTTT.

The V gene is TRBV5-1, the J gene TRBJ1-4, with D perhaps matching TRBD1 (5 bases). The CDR3 contains 14 residues. Germline V CDR1 and CDR2: SGHRS, YFSETQ. V lost 0 bases and J 8 bases, leaving 11 bases between the germline ends. The chain's CDR3 is CASSLDPPGEKLFF. For the CDR3, the DNA is TGCGCCAGCAGCTTGGACCCTCCAGGGGAAAAACTGTTTTTT.

The V and J genes are TRBV9 and TRBJ2-1; tentative D call: TRBD2 (5 bases). V dropped 0 bases and J dropped 2 bases, with 9 bases sitting between them. CDR3 length: 15 residues. Germline loops: CDR1 SGDLS, CDR2 YYNGEE. CDR3 in amino acids: CASSVVTGTYNEQFF. CDR3 nucleotides: TGTGCCAGCAGCGTAGTAACGGGAACCTACAATGAGCAGTTCTTC.

The chain uses TRBV19 and TRBJ1-5; no clear D. Trimming shortened V by 6 bases and J by 0 bases, and 15 bases separated the two germline ends. The length of the CDR3 is 16 residues. Per the germline V gene, CDR1 is LNHDA and CDR2 is SQIVND (reference sequence). The CDR3 nucleotides read TGTGCCAGTAGGCCTGAGGGTGTGCGTAGCAATCAGCCCCAGCATTTT. This encodes CASRPEGVRSNQPQHF. Based on the CDR3 plus reference TRBV19 and TRBJ1-5, the full variable domain is DGGITQSPKYLFRKEGQNVTLSCEQNLNHDAMYWYRQDPGQGLRLIYYSQIVNDFQKGDIAEGYSVSREKKESFPLTVTSAQKNPTAFYLCASRPEGVRSNQPQHFGDGTRLSIL.

The gene calls are TRBV11-2 and TRBJ2-1; D is uncertain. The CDR3 contains 15 residues. Germline loops: CDR1 SGHAT, CDR2 FQNNGV. V lost 1 base to trimming and J lost 5 bases, with 12 bases between them. The chain's CDR3 is CASSLVSPFDNEQFF. In nucleotides, the CDR3 is TGTGCCAGCAGCTTAGTTTCTCCCTTCGACAATGAGCAGTTCTTC.

This clone was picked up a small number of times. The chain uses TRBV2 and TRBJ2-7; unclear D gene. Trimming removed 4 bases at V and 2 bases at J, with 12 bases between. Germline CDR1 SNHLY, CDR2 FYNNEI. This CDR3 region has 14 residues. The CDR3, as DNA: TGTGCCAGCAGTGGGATCGTGGGCGCCTACGAGCAGTACTTC. Encoded protein: CASSGIVGAYEQYF. Together with reference TRBV2 and TRBJ2-7, the CDR3 gives the full variable domain: EPEVTQTPSHQVTQMGQEVILRCVPISNHLYFYWYRQILGQKVEFLVSFYNNEISEKSEIFDDQFSVERPDGSNFTLKIRSTKLEDSAMYFCASSGIVGAYEQYFGPGTRLTVT.

The chain employs TRBV9 and TRBJ2-3; weak D call: TRBD1 (7 bases). The CDR3 length is 15 residues. Trimming removed 4 bases from V and 3 bases from J, with 15 bases in between. Germline V gives CDR1 SGDLS, CDR2 YYNGEE. CDR3 nucleotide sequence: TGTGCCAGCAGCCCGAGACAGGGAGGAACAGATACGCAGTATTTT. Amino acids: CASSPRQGGTDTQYF.

The gene calls are TRBV6-5 and TRBJ2-7; D might be TRBD1 (6 bases). In germline, CDR1 is MNHEY, CDR2 SVGAGI. Trimming took off 6 bases at V and 1 base at J, with 10 bases between the two ends. CDR3 length equals 13 residues. The CDR3 coding sequence is TGTGCCAGCAGCACCGGACAGTCCTACGAGCAGTACTTC. Translated, it gives CASSTGQSYEQYF.

This chain joins TRBV28 and TRBJ1-2, with 7 nucleotides matching TRBD1. Trimming removed 8 bases from V and 5 bases from J; junction bases left unmatched: 14. CDR1 is MDHEN, CDR2 SYDVKM, per germline. This CDR3 is built from 15 residues. CDR3 sequence reads: CASLYFTGESYGYTF. DNA of the CDR3: TGTGCCAGCCTATACTTCACAGGGGAAAGTTATGGCTACACCTTC.

The chain combines TRBV27 with TRBJ2-7, with D perhaps TRBD1 (6 bases). CDR3 length: 14 residues. Per germline, CDR1 MNHEY and CDR2 SMNVEV (reference sequence). V shed 5 bases and J shed 4 bases, with 15 bases lying between them. The CDR3 region is CASSRQAPFYEQYF. CDR3 in DNA: TGTGCCAGCAGTCGACAGGCCCCTTTTTACGAGCAGTACTTC.

This clone was picked up a small number of times. The rearrangement uses TRBV29-1 and TRBJ2-1, with D perhaps matching TRBD2 (6 bases). Trimming stripped 6 bases from V and 0 bases from J, with 18 bases between. Germline CDR1 and CDR2: SQVTM and ANQGSEA. This CDR3 is built from 16 residues. The CDR3 DNA is TGCAGCGTACAAAGACTAGGCCTCCCCTCCTACAATGAGCAGTTCTTC. Protein sequence: CSVQRLGLPSYNEQFF.

V is TRBV5-1 and J is TRBJ2-5; D may be TRBD2 (6 bases). In germline, CDR1 is SGHRS, CDR2 YFSETQ. The V gene lost 2 bases and the J gene lost 2 bases, with 7 bases spanning the gap. The CDR3 consists of 13 residues. The CDR3, as DNA: TGCGCCAGCAGCTTTGGAGGGCAAGAGACCCAGTACTTC. Protein sequence: CASSFGGQETQYF. Filled out from reference TRBV5-1 and TRBJ2-5, the complete variable domain reads KAGVTQTPRYLIKTRGQQVTLSCSPISGHRSVSWYQQTPGQGLQFLFEYFSETQRNKGNFPGRFSGRQFSNSRSEMNVSTLELGDSALYLCASSFGGQETQYFGPGTRLLVL.

The count of this clone is one. The V and J genes are TRBV29-1 and TRBJ1-1; D gene uncertain. The CDR3 runs to 15 residues. The germline V gene has CDR1 SQVTM and CDR2 ANQGSEA. Trimming removed 2 bases at V and 1 base at J, with 14 bases between. The CDR3 loop reads CSVESNGRRNTEAFF. The CDR3 DNA reads TGCAGCGTTGAATCTAATGGCCGGAGGAACACTGAAGCTTTCTTT.

This chain links TRBV7-9 with TRBJ2-7; TRBD2 might be the D (6 bases). Trimming shortened V by 2 bases and J by 5 bases, and 16 bases separated the two germline ends. Germline V gene sequence: CDR1 SEHNR, CDR2 FQNEAQ (reference sequence). This CDR3 region has 15 residues. CDR3 residues: CASSLYRGPGDEQYF. CDR3 bases: TGTGCCAGCAGCTTATACCGGGGCCCGGGGGACGAGCAGTACTTC. The variable domain in full, with the rest retrieved from reference TRBV7-9 and TRBJ2-7, is DTGVSQNPRHKITKRGQNVTFRCDPISEHNRLYWYRQTLGQGPEFLTYFQNEAQLEKSRLLSDRFSAERPKGSFSTLEIQRTEQGDSAMYLCASSLYRGPGDEQYFGPGTRLTVT.

This chain connects TRBV28 to TRBJ2-7; D is uncertain. V dropped 2 bases and J dropped 0 bases, with 8 bases sitting between them. Germline values: CDR1 MDHEN, CDR2 SYDVKM. The CDR3 consists of 14 residues. CDR3 in amino acids: CASSLPGYSYEQYF. In DNA, the CDR3 is TGTGCCAGCAGTTTACCAGGATACTCCTACGAGCAGTACTTC.